The 24 T cell receptor beta chains given below trace back to one sample, sequenced in a study of shared clonotypes between healthy human individuals. Using immunoSEQ multiplex PCR, the repertoire was profiled, and TCRdb retains in-frame clones only, with some absent. Of roughly 1,000,000 clones detected, more than 75% appear once; the ten largest clones hold 0.6% to 0.7%. The source material was memory CD4+ T cells from PBMCs. The subset was: CD45RA-negative fraction. These receptors all come from a man aged 18 to 35 in good health. Some clones in this sample may be carry-over from other donors' samples.

This sequence joins TRBV18 and TRBJ1-3; the D gene is possibly TRBD1 (6 bases). Germline CDR1 KGHSH, CDR2 LQKENI. V was trimmed by 3 bases and J by 1 base, leaving 19 bases between them. The CDR3 has 18 amino acids. The chain's CDR3 is CASSPSIAGAVSGNTIYF. The CDR3 bases are TGTGCCAGCTCACCTTCAATCGCAGGGGCCGTATCTGGAAACACCATATATTTT.

V usage is TRBV5-1 and J usage is TRBJ2-1; TRBD2 aligns across 13 bases. The CDR3 is 17 amino acids. The V and J ends lost 4 bases and 6 bases, in that order; junction bases with no gene match: 10. Germline assignment: CDR1 SGHRS and CDR2 YFSETQ. CDR3: CASSPRTSGRSVNEQFF. The CDR3 region has the DNA TGCGCCAGCAGCCCCAGGACTAGCGGGAGAAGTGTCAATGAGCAGTTCTTC.

The J gene is TRBJ2-7, the V gene TRBV9; D could derive from TRBD1 or TRBD2 (6 bases each). Germline assignment: CDR1 SGDLS and CDR2 YYNGEE. With 3 bases removed from V and 0 bases from J, the gap between germline ends came to 22 bases. The CDR3 sequence is 18 residues long. The DNA of the CDR3 is TGTGCCAGCAGCGGAGACACCCTCGGGGGCTACAGCTCCTACGAGCAGTACTTC. This gives the protein CASSGDTLGGYSSYEQYF.

Here the CDR3 DNA reads TGTGCCAGCAGTGATCTAGCGGGGGCGAGGGAGCTGTTTTTT. This codes for CASSDLAGARELFF. This chain joins TRBV6-1 and TRBJ2-2; 10 bases agree with TRBD2. The germline gives CDR1 MNHNS, CDR2 SASEGT. The CDR3 consists of 14 residues. V was pared by 3 bases and J by 9 bases, with 4 bases of the junction left unmatched.

This clone was recorded only once. The chain has TRBV4-2 and TRBJ1-2; the D gene is possibly TRBD1 (5 bases). The CDR3 consists of 14 residues. CDR1 and CDR2 (germline): LGHNA, YNFKEQ. Deletions cut 0 bases from V and 5 bases from J, with 10 bases between. The DNA of the CDR3 is TGTGCCAGCAGCCAAGAACCCCAGGGATATGGCTACACCTTC. It specifies CASSQEPQGYGYTF.

To note about this clone: A read error is likely here: a far larger clone is one base away. The same CDR3 also results from other DNA sequences found in this sample. The genes are TRBV28 and TRBJ1-2, with D possibly TRBD1 on 6 matching bases. Looked up from germline, CDR1 is MDHEN and CDR2 is SYDVKM. The CDR3 loop spans 18 amino acids. This CDR3 is CASRSGSGAPLPGYGYTF. CDR3 nucleotide sequence: TGCGCCAGCAGGAGCGGCTCGGGGGCCCCGTTACCGGGCTATGGCTACACCTTC.

This clone was observed a handful of times. The chain carries TRBV5-4 and TRBJ2-3; weak D call: TRBD2 (7 bases). Trimming pared 1 base from V and 5 bases from J, leaving 14 bases between. The germline V gene encodes CDR1 SGHNT and CDR2 YYREEE (reference sequence). There are 15 residues in the CDR3. The CDR3 reads CASSLFGGGGDTQYF. CDR3 nucleotide sequence: TGTGCCAGCAGCTTGTTTGGGGGAGGGGGAGATACGCAGTATTTT. The variable domain in full, completed from reference TRBV5-4 and TRBJ2-3, reads ETGVTQSPTHLIKTRGQQVTLRCSSQSGHNTVSWYQQALGQGPQFIFQYYREEENGRGNFPPRFSGLQFPNYSSELNVNALELDDSALYLCASSLFGGGGDTQYFGPGTRLTVL.

This chain joins TRBV7-3 and TRBJ1-2; possible D gene TRBD1, 6 bases. Trimming shortened V by 2 bases and J by 5 bases, and 12 bases separated the two germline ends. Germline values: CDR1 SGHTA, CDR2 FQGTGA. The length of the CDR3 is 14 residues. The CDR3 reads CASSLGGRAYGYTF. DNA of the CDR3: TGTGCCAGCAGCTTAGGGGGCAGGGCTTATGGCTACACCTTC.

This clone was seen just once. The genes are TRBV5-1 and TRBJ1-4; D gene ambiguous. The germline V and J ends were trimmed by 2 bases and 8 bases, with 13 bases remaining between them. The CDR3 covers 14 residues. Germline CDR1 is SGHRS and CDR2 is YFSETQ. CDR3 amino acids: CASSFGQGGEKLFF. The CDR3 nucleotides read TGCGCCAGCAGCTTCGGTCAAGGTGGGGAAAAACTGTTTTTT.

This sequence joins TRBV6-1 and TRBJ1-1, with TRBD1 matching 10 bases. After removal of 11 bases from V and 5 bases from J, the junction contained 14 bases not matched to a gene. The CDR3 is 15 residues long. Germline V lookup: CDR1 MNHNS, CDR2 SASEGT. CDR3 protein: CACEVGGQGGTEAFF. As DNA, the CDR3 is TGTGCCTGCGAAGTGGGTGGACAGGGGGGGACTGAAGCTTTCTTT.

J is TRBJ2-5 and V is TRBV5-1, with 10 bases that match TRBD2. V lost 5 bases to trimming and J lost 5 bases; unmatched junction nucleotides: 9. The germline V gene has CDR1 SGHRS and CDR2 YFSETQ. This CDR3 spans 15 amino acids. The CDR3 DNA reads as TGCGCCAGCAGATTCCTAGCGGGAGTCCAGGAGACCCAGTACTTC. Protein sequence: CASRFLAGVQETQYF.

The CDR3 here is CASSSPTGRGYGYTF. DNA for the CDR3: TGTGCCAGCAGTTCCCCGACAGGGAGAGGGTATGGCTACACCTTC. The rearrangement joins TRBV11-2 to TRBJ1-2; 7 bases line up with TRBD1. V lost 6 bases to trimming and J lost 5 bases; unmatched junction nucleotides: 12. Germline CDR1 reads SGHAT; CDR2 reads FQNNGV. The CDR3 runs to 15 residues.

This clone has ten or more counts. The sample holds other DNA sequences that translate to the same CDR3. This rearrangement joins TRBV30 to TRBJ2-6; D call uncertain. Looked up from germline, CDR1 is GTSNPN and CDR2 is SVGIG (reference sequence). The length of the CDR3 is 15 residues. Trimming took 1 base from V and 1 from J, leaving 8 bases between them. CDR3: CAWSAVGSGANVLTF. The CDR3, as DNA: TGTGCCTGGAGTGCCGTCGGTTCTGGGGCCAACGTCCTGACTTTC.

This chain links TRBV28 with TRBJ2-6; TRBD2 matches 8 bases. Trimming cost V 8 bases and J 6 bases; bases outside gene matches: 6. CDR3 length: 14 amino acids. Germline assignment: CDR1 MDHEN and CDR2 SYDVKM. CDR3 DNA sequence: TGTGCCAGCGCCGGGAGGGGCGCGGCCAACGTCCTGACTTTC. Translation: CASAGRGAANVLTF.

The chain carries TRBV10-3 and TRBJ1-6; TRBD1 aligns across 7 bases. The CDR3 loop spans 15 amino acids. V lost 5 bases, J lost 3 bases, and 4 bases stayed unmatched. Per the germline V gene, CDR1 is ENHRY and CDR2 is SYGVKD. CDR3 bases: TGTGCCATCAGTACGGGACAGAGCTATAATTCACCCCTCCACTTT. Amino acid sequence: CAISTGQSYNSPLHF.

As to this clone: This sample also contains other DNA sequences that code for the same CDR3. This chain joins TRBV9 and TRBJ2-3; D unresolved. The germline V and J ends were trimmed by 0 bases and 6 bases, with 5 bases remaining between them. This CDR3 has 12 residues. Germline V gives CDR1 SGDLS, CDR2 YYNGEE. The CDR3 DNA reads as TGTGCCAGCAGCGTAGGGTCGGATACGCAGTATTTT. The encoded protein is CASSVGSDTQYF.

The genes are TRBV7-2 and TRBJ1-1, with D perhaps matching TRBD1 (6 bases). Trimming left V 5 bases short and J 7 bases short, with 14 bases between. Germline V CDR1 and CDR2: SGHTA, FQGNSA. The CDR3 has 13 residues. CDR3 loop: CASSRGGGDEAFF. The CDR3 bases are TGTGCCAGCAGCCGAGGAGGGGGAGATGAAGCTTTCTTT.

This clone was recorded many times. This specimen includes other DNA sequences encoding the same CDR3. The chain joins TRBV28 to TRBJ2-7; D may be TRBD1 (5 bases). V dropped 3 bases and J dropped 1 base, with 10 bases sitting between them. Germline V gene data show CDR1 as MDHEN and CDR2 as SYDVKM. CDR3 size: 14 residues. The CDR3 region has the DNA TGTGCCAGCAGTTTGGCAGGGTTTTCCTACGAGCAGTACTTC. Translated: CASSLAGFSYEQYF.

This clone was observed many times. The CDR3 coding sequence is TGTGCCAGCAGTTCCGGGGACAGAGGAGAAAAACTGTTTTTT. Translating it yields CASSSGDRGEKLFF. This rearrangement joins TRBV6-5 to TRBJ1-4, with TRBD1 matching 7 bases. The CDR3 totals 14 residues. Germline CDR1 MNHEY, CDR2 SVGAGI. Unmatched junction bases numbered 7, after V lost 4 bases and J lost 8 bases.

This clone has a handful of counts. The V and J genes are TRBV2 and TRBJ1-2; TRBD1 matches 8 bases. Trimming took 5 bases from V and 8 from J; bases not matched to a gene: 10. The CDR3 runs to 14 residues. Looked up from germline, CDR1 is SNHLY and CDR2 is FYNNEI. Here the CDR3 DNA reads TGTGCCAGCAGTTTGGGGCGGACAGGGTACGGCTACACCTTC. This encodes CASSLGRTGYGYTF.

The chain employs TRBV11-2 and TRBJ1-2; D unclear. V lost 4 bases and J lost 4, with 4 bases in between. The CDR3 has 11 residues. Germline-derived CDR1 and CDR2 are SGHAT and FQNNGV. The CDR3 DNA is TGTGCCAGCAGCTCCCTCTATGGCTACACCTTC. Amino acid sequence: CASSSLYGYTF. The full variable domain, with the rest looked up from reference TRBV11-2 and TRBJ1-2, is EAGVAQSPRYKIIEKRQSVAFWCNPISGHATLYWYQQILGQGPKLLIQFQNNGVVDDSQLPKDRFSAERLKGVDSTLKIQPAKLEDSAVYLCASSSLYGYTFGSGTRLTVV.

This clone was detected once. CDR3 amino acids: CASSELRVSETQYF. The CDR3 DNA follows: TGTGCCAGCAGTGAATTGAGGGTCTCCGAGACCCAGTACTTC. The J gene is TRBJ2-5, the V gene TRBV25-1, with D possibly TRBD2 on 5 matching bases. The CDR3 has 14 amino acids. Trimming took 1 base from V and 5 from J, leaving 11 bases between them. Germline CDR1 MGHDK, CDR2 SYGVNS.

The chain employs TRBV29-1 and TRBJ2-1; either TRBD1 or TRBD2 may fit D (5 bases each). V lost 6 bases to trimming and J lost 3 bases, with 15 bases between them. This CDR3 has 14 amino acids. Germline V gives CDR1 SQVTM, CDR2 ANQGSEA. As DNA, the CDR3 is TGCAGCGTAGGGACGCTCCTTATCTACAATGAGCAGTTCTTC. This sequence encodes CSVGTLLIYNEQFF.

This chain links TRBV7-8 with TRBJ2-5; a possible D gene is TRBD2 (6 bases). The J call may be incorrect, as the DNA end agrees better with TRBJ2-7. CDR3 length: 15 amino acids. Germline CDR1 and CDR2: SGHVS and FQNEAQ. The CDR3 loop reads CASSKTRAVTYEQYF. DNA for the CDR3: TGTGCCAGCAGCAAGACTAGAGCGGTTACCTACGAGCAGTACTTC.